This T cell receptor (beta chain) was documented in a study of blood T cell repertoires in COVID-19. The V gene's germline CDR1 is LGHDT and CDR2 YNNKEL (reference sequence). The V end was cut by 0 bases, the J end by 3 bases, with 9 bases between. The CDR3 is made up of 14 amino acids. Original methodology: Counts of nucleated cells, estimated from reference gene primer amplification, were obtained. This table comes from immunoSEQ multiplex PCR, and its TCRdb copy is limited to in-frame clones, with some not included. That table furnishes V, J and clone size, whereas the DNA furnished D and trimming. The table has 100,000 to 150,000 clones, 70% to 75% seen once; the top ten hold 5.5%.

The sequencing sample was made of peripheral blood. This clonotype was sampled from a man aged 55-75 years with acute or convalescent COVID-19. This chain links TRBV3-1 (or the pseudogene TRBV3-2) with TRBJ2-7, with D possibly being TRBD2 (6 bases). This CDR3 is CASSQEAGNYEQYF. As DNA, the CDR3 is TGTGCCAGCAGCCAAGAGGCGGGGAACTACGAGCAGTACTTC.